Listed below are T cell receptor beta chains from one sample, sequenced in a study of blood T cell repertoires in COVID-19. Profiled with immunoSEQ multiplex PCR; TCRdb holds only in-frame clones, not every one. The repertoire holds 210,000 or so clones, with around 92% as singletons. The sample taken for sequencing was peripheral blood. The source of these receptors is a man aged 30-40 years with acute or convalescent COVID-19. Both conserved end residues are part of each CDR3. A D gene is named only where the DNA matches it firmly. The size entry is marked missing in some rows and otherwise reads once, few, many or a size class.

v_gene,abundance,d_gene,j_gene,CDR3aa,CDR3nt
TRBV2,-,-,TRBJ1-1,CASRTGYTVNTEAFF,TGTGCCAGCCGAACGGGGTACACAGTGAACACTGAAGCTTTCTTT
TRBV28,-,-,TRBJ1-4,CASSLRGNEKLFF,TGTGCCAGCAGTTTAAGGGGTAATGAAAAACTGTTTTTT
TRBV30,-,TRBD1,TRBJ1-6,CAWSARGNGSPLHF,TGTGCCTGGAGCGCCAGGGGGAACGGTTCACCCCTCCACTTT
TRBV6-6,-,-,TRBJ1-1,CASSYEQNTEAFF,TGTGCCAGCAGTTACGAACAGAACACTGAAGCTTTCTTT
TRBV5-1,-,-,TRBJ2-6,CASSGRGAISGANVLTF,TGCGCCAGCAGTGGTAGGGGCGCTATCTCTGGGGCCAACGTCCTGACTTTC
TRBV25-1,-,-,TRBJ1-1,CASSPRQHTNTEAFF,TGTGCCAGCAGTCCCAGACAGCACACGAACACTGAAGCTTTCTTT
TRBV4-1,once,TRBD1,TRBJ2-3,CASSQGQGYDTDTQYF,TGCGCCAGCAGCCAAGGACAGGGGTACGACACAGATACGCAGTATTTT
TRBV28,-,-,TRBJ1-4,CASSTPHRPREKLFF,TGTGCCAGCAGTACGCCCCATCGGCCCAGGGAAAAACTGTTTTTT
TRBV6-2/TRBV6-3,-,TRBD2,TRBJ2-2,CASSYRDGRALWAGELFF,TGTGCCAGCAGTTACCGGGACGGGAGGGCCCTCTGGGCCGGGGAGCTGTTTTTT
TRBV23-1,-,-,TRBJ1-1,CASSHPRRSTEAFF,TGCGCCAGCAGTCACCCCAGACGGAGCACTGAAGCTTTCTTT
TRBV5-1,-,-,TRBJ2-2,CASSLNWEDAGELFF,TGCGCCAGCAGCTTGAATTGGGAGGACGCCGGGGAGCTGTTTTTT
TRBV7-9,-,-,TRBJ2-5,CASSLDLAQETQYF,TGTGCCAGCAGCTTGGACTTAGCTCAAGAGACCCAGTACTTC
TRBV6-5,-,-,TRBJ1-5,CASSLYGGNQPQHF,TGTGCCAGCAGTTTATACGGGGGCAATCAGCCCCAGCATTTT
TRBV25-1,-,TRBD1,TRBJ1-1,CASSQSGGTEAFF,TGTGCCAGCAGTCAGTCAGGGGGCACTGAAGCTTTCTTT
TRBV5-1,-,TRBD2,TRBJ2-1,CASSLAGGPDEQFF,TGCGCCAGCAGCTTAGCGGGGGGGCCTGATGAGCAGTTCTTC
TRBV28,-,-,TRBJ1-3,CASRSGEPRNTIYF,TGTGCCAGCCGGTCCGGAGAACCCCGAAACACCATATATTTT
TRBV18,-,-,TRBJ1-1,CASSPDSSSPEAFF,TGTGCCAGCTCACCCGACAGCTCGTCCCCTGAAGCTTTCTTT
TRBV5-4,-,TRBD1,TRBJ2-5,CASSLDRDRAKRTQYF,TGTGCCAGCAGCTTGGATCGGGACAGGGCTAAACGGACCCAGTACTTC
TRBV4-2,-,TRBD1,TRBJ1-1,CASSQGAGGTEAFF,TGTGCCAGCAGCCAAGGGGCAGGGGGCACTGAAGCTTTCTTT
TRBV6-5,few,-,TRBJ1-2,CASWAINYGYTF,TGTGCCAGCTGGGCTATTAACTATGGCTACACCTTC
TRBV15,-,-,TRBJ1-4,CATSRDSNEKLFF,TGTGCCACCAGCAGAGATAGTAATGAAAAACTGTTTTTT
TRBV29-1,-,-,TRBJ2-1,CSVGGGHNQQFF,TGCAGCGTTGGAGGAGGGCACAACCAGCAGTTCTTC
TRBV7-2,-,-,TRBJ1-1,CASSLVLISNSGLGAFF,TGTGCCAGCAGCTTAGTATTGATATCAAATTCGGGACTTGGGGCTTTCTTT
TRBV5-1,-,TRBD1,TRBJ1-2,CASSLGGQDRGLYGYTF,TGCGCCAGCAGCTTGGGCGGTCAGGACAGGGGGCTCTATGGCTACACCTTC
TRBV20-1,-,TRBD2,TRBJ2-3,CSASDASGTTDTQYF,TGCAGTGCTAGTGATGCTAGCGGGACCACAGATACGCAGTATTTT
TRBV7-3,-,TRBD1,TRBJ1-2,CASSETGTGDIGGYTF,TGTGCCAGCAGCGAAACCGGGACAGGGGACATCGGAGGCTACACCTTC
TRBV6-5,-,-,TRBJ2-2,CASGAPSYNGELFF,TGTGCCAGTGGGGCACCGTCCTATAACGGGGAGCTGTTTTTT
TRBV5-8,-,-,TRBJ1-1,CASSLVPAGVFF,TGTGCCAGCAGCTTGGTGCCGGCGGGGGTTTTCTTT
TRBV27,-,TRBD2,TRBJ2-3,CATHEVGGPRDTQYF,TGTGCCACCCATGAGGTGGGAGGGCCTAGAGATACGCAGTATTTT
TRBV7-8,-,-,TRBJ2-6,CASSPRTAGSGANVLTF,TGTGCCAGCAGCCCCAGGACAGCCGGTTCTGGGGCCAACGTCCTGACTTTC
TRBV27,-,-,TRBJ2-7,CASSYRQNYEQYF,TGTGCCAGCAGTTATAGACAGAACTACGAGCAGTACTTC